The 9 T cell receptor beta chains in this list originate from one sample, sequenced in a study of cytomegalovirus exposure and HLA in healthy donors. The assay was immunoSEQ multiplex PCR, and TCRdb's table has in-frame clones only and misses some. The repertoire consists of about 130,000 clones, with approximately 95% occurring once and the leading ten covering 1.7%. The sample comprised PBMCs. These receptors came from a man between 18 and 35 years old in good health and CMV-seronegative.

The chain combines TRBV19 with TRBJ2-3; TRBD1 aligns across 8 bases. The CDR3 covers 14 residues. Germline V lookup: CDR1 LNHDA, CDR2 SQIVND (reference sequence). Trimming at V came to 7 bases and at J to 1 base, leaving 4 bases not matched to a gene. CDR3 loop: CASKETGGTDTQYF. The CDR3 DNA follows: TGTGCCAGTAAGGAGACAGGGGGCACAGATACGCAGTATTTT. The entire variable domain, with the rest obtained from reference TRBV19 and TRBJ2-3, is as follows: DGGITQSPKYLFRKEGQNVTLSCEQNLNHDAMYWYRQDPGQGLRLIYYSQIVNDFQKGDIAEGYSVSREKKESFPLTVTSAQKNPTAFYLCASKETGGTDTQYFGPGTRLTVL.

V usage is TRBV29-1 and J usage is TRBJ2-2, with no clear D. The germline gives CDR1 SQVTM, CDR2 ANQGSEA. This CDR3 region has 11 residues. V was shortened by 7 bases and J by 5 bases, with 8 bases between the two germline ends. DNA of the CDR3: TGCAGCGGAGCTTTGACCGGGGAGCTGTTTTTT. This sequence encodes CSGALTGELFF.

The rearrangement joins TRBV4-1 to TRBJ1-2; TRBD1 matches at 7 bases. Germline V lookup: CDR1 MGHRA, CDR2 YSYEKL. J lost 8 bases, V lost 4 bases, and 10 bases had no gene match. The CDR3 is made up of 14 amino acids. CDR3 loop: CASSPTPGGHGYTF. CDR3 nucleotides: TGCGCCAGCAGCCCGACCCCAGGGGGGCACGGCTACACCTTC.

This chain uses TRBV2 with TRBJ2-7; D is possibly TRBD2 (7 bases). Trimming removed 7 bases at V and 0 bases at J, with 19 bases between. The CDR3 spans 16 residues. The V gene's germline CDR1 is SNHLY and CDR2 FYNNEI. For the CDR3, the DNA is TGTGCCAGCACTCCAAGGGGGGGGGAGAGCTCCTACGAGCAGTACTTC. The encoded protein is CASTPRGGESSYEQYF.

V and J are TRBV6-5 and TRBJ2-2; perhaps TRBD2 as D (7 bases). This CDR3 contains 13 residues. V gave up 9 bases and J gave up 5 bases, with 13 bases separating them. Germline loops: CDR1 MNHEY, CDR2 SVGAGI. The chain's CDR3 is CASGGGLTGELFF. The CDR3 DNA reads TGTGCCAGTGGGGGGGGGCTTACCGGGGAGCTGTTTTTT.

The genes are TRBV9 and TRBJ2-3; D unclear. This CDR3 is 14 amino acids long. The germline CDR1 and CDR2 sequences are SGDLS and YYNGEE. Trimming left V 0 bases short and J 0 bases short, with 5 bases between. The CDR3 nucleotides read TGTGCCAGCAGCGTAGTAATGAGCACAGATACGCAGTATTTT. This sequence encodes CASSVVMSTDTQYF.

The J gene is TRBJ2-3, the V gene TRBV11-2, with 8 bases lining up with TRBD2. CDR1 and CDR2 (germline): SGHAT, FQNNGV. This CDR3 has 15 amino acids. V shed 3 bases, J shed 1 base, and the junction held 3 bases outside the gene matches. CDR3 amino acids: CASSLPAGGTDTQYF. The CDR3 bases are TGTGCCAGCAGCTTGCCAGCGGGAGGCACAGATACGCAGTATTTT.

V gene TRBV9 combines with J gene TRBJ1-1; possible D gene TRBD1, 6 bases. The V gene's germline CDR1 is SGDLS and CDR2 YYNGEE. The CDR3 loop spans 12 amino acids. The ends were cut back, 4 bases at V and 4 bases at J, with 8 bases in the middle. CDR3 protein: CASSPGATEAFF. As DNA, the CDR3 is TGTGCCAGCAGCCCAGGGGCCACTGAAGCTTTCTTT. Variable domain in full (rest from reference TRBV9 and TRBJ1-1): DSGVTQTPKHLITATGQRVTLRCSPRSGDLSVYWYQQSLDQGLQFLIQYYNGEERAKGNILERFSAQQFPDLHSELNLSSLELGDSALYFCASSPGATEAFFGQGTRLTVV.

The chain combines TRBV7-9 with TRBJ2-5, with 10 bases aligning to TRBD1. Germline lookup yields CDR1 SEHNR and CDR2 FQNEAQ (reference sequence). Trimming cost V 5 bases and J 3 bases; bases outside gene matches: 9. The CDR3 is made up of 16 amino acids. The CDR3 DNA reads as TGTGCCAGCAGCGTAGATATCGGGACAGGGGAAGAGACCCAGTACTTC. It is translated as CASSVDIGTGEETQYF.